These T cell receptor beta chains were read from a single sample in a study of memory CD4+ T cells and cytomegalovirus serostatus. Profiled with immunoSEQ multiplex PCR; TCRdb holds only in-frame clones, not every one. The table shows fewer than 50,000 clones, with 65% to 80% occurring only once. Sample: memory CD4+ T cells from blood. The source is an adult in good health and CMV-seropositive. The conserved cysteine and the conserved F or W are not part of the CDR3 here. The order of the fields is J gene, V gene, CDR3 protein.

J: TRBJ2-1; V: TRBV18; CDR3: ASSPPLAVYNEQF
J: TRBJ1-1; V: TRBV6-5; CDR3: ASSPGQGWGAF
J: TRBJ2-2; V: TRBV27; CDR3: ASPEVSGRNTGELF
J: TRBJ1-3; V: TRBV6-5; CDR3: ASRQQGNVDTIY
J: TRBJ2-7; V: TRBV5-1; CDR3: ASNADRMSYEQY
J: TRBJ2-7; V: TRBV4-2; CDR3: ASSQGQGSTYEQY
J: TRBJ2-6; V: TRBV18; CDR3: ASSPRQNSGANVLT
J: TRBJ1-1; V: TRBV2; CDR3: ASSETTVNTEAF
J: TRBJ2-5; V: TRBV20-1; CDR3: SAAPGETQY
J: TRBJ2-7; V: TRBV5-1; CDR3: ASSSDYEQY
J: TRBJ1-6; V: TRBV2; CDR3: ASSLQRRFNSPLH
J: TRBJ2-1; V: TRBV6-6; CDR3: ASSYRGGRGLNEQF
J: TRBJ1-1; V: TRBV18; CDR3: ASSIQGGTEAF
J: TRBJ1-1; V: TRBV4-2; CDR3: ASSQDLSGLEAF
J: TRBJ1-1; V: TRBV28; CDR3: ASSRTGVTEAF
J: TRBJ2-3; V: TRBV7-2; CDR3: ASSWSGDTQY
J: TRBJ1-1; V: TRBV7-2; CDR3: ASSRRADTEAF
J: TRBJ1-5; V: TRBV7-9; CDR3: ASSSQTGTGERPQH
J: TRBJ2-7; V: TRBV2; CDR3: ASTAQGNSYEQY
J: TRBJ1-4; V: TRBV5-4; CDR3: ASSSGVGATNEKLF
J: TRBJ1-1; V: TRBV29-1; CDR3: SVATNLNTEAF
J: TRBJ1-6; V: TRBV2; CDR3: ASTWGLGSPLH
J: TRBJ1-2; V: TRBV12-1; CDR3: ASSSPGTVNNYGYT